This is a list of T cell receptor beta chains from one sample in a study of OX40 agonist ivuxolimab in advanced cancers. Generated by immunoSEQ multiplex PCR, the TCRdb table keeps only in-frame clones and is missing some. The table shows about 80,000 clones, with roughly 91% occurring only once. The material was CD4+ or CD8+ T cells sorted from blood, obtained in a trial of the OX40 agonist ivuxolimab. The receptors come from an adult with an advanced solid tumor such as melanoma, head and neck, liver or kidney cancer. CDR3s include the opening cysteine and the closing phenylalanine or tryptophan. D genes are given only for firm matches. Part of the rows lack a size; the others show once, few, many or a class for expanded clones.

size | J | D | V | DNA | CDR3
. | TRBJ2-7 | TRBD1 | TRBV28 | TGTGCCAGCAAAACCGGGACAGGGGATCGGGAGCAGTACTTC | CASKTGTGDREQYF
. | TRBJ1-1 | TRBD1 | TRBV2 | TGTGCCACACAGGGGGCGCGGGACACTGAAGCTTTCTTT | CATQGARDTEAFF
. | TRBJ1-5 | TRBD1 | TRBV6-5 | TGTGCCAGCAGACAAGACAGGGGCCCCAATCAGCCCCAGCATTTT | CASRQDRGPNQPQHF
. | TRBJ2-2 | TRBD1 | TRBV5-1 | TGCGCCAGCAGCGCCGGGACAGGGGTCACCGGGGAGCTGTTTTTT | CASSAGTGVTGELFF
. | TRBJ1-1 | . | TRBV28 | TGTGCCAGCGCTAAGAACACTGAAGCTTTCTTT | CASAKNTEAFF
few | TRBJ2-5 | TRBD1 | TRBV19 | TGTGCCAGTAGTAGACTCTTACCGGGACAGGGGGCCGAGACCCAGTACTTC | CASSRLLPGQGAETQYF
few | TRBJ1-1 | . | TRBV11-2 | TGTGCCAGCACTCTATACAGTGAAGCTTTCTTT | CASTLYSEAFF
. | TRBJ1-6 | . | TRBV9 | TGTGCCAGCAGCGTTGGGCCAAACCTTTATAATTCACCCCTCCACTTT | CASSVGPNLYNSPLHF
. | TRBJ2-7 | TRBD1 | TRBV18 | TGTGCCAGCTCACCACCTCGACAGGGGGCCTACGAGCAGTACTTC | CASSPPRQGAYEQYF
. | TRBJ2-7 | TRBD1 | TRBV7-8 | TGTGCCAGCAGCTCTAGACAGGGTTGGGGGTACGAGCAGTACTTC | CASSSRQGWGYEQYF
. | TRBJ2-7 | TRBD1 | TRBV29-1 | TGCAGCGTGAAGGGACAGTTCGACGAGCAGTACTTC | CSVKGQFDEQYF
. | TRBJ2-7 | . | TRBV6-5 | TGTGCCAGCAGTTACGTGGCGGGGAGCTACGAGCAGTACTTC | CASSYVAGSYEQYF
few | TRBJ2-2 | TRBD2 | TRBV5-1 | TGCGCCAGCGCCCCGACTAGCGGGAGGACGAGCACCGGGGAGCTGTTTTTT | CASAPTSGRTSTGELFF
. | TRBJ2-1 | . | TRBV7-3 | TGTGCCAGCAGCTTAGGGTACAGCTACAATGAGCAGTTCTTC | CASSLGYSYNEQFF
. | TRBJ2-1 | TRBD1 | TRBV5-1 | TGCGCCAGCGGCCGTACAGGGGAGATAAGCAATGAGCAGTTCTTC | CASGRTGEISNEQFF
. | TRBJ1-4 | . | TRBV7-9 | TGTGCCAGCAGCTTAGGACACAGTAATGAAAAACTGTTTTTT | CASSLGHSNEKLFF
. | TRBJ1-4 | TRBD1 | TRBV5-1 | TGCGCCAGCAGCCCCACAGGGGGCCCTAATGAAAAACTGTTTTTT | CASSPTGGPNEKLFF
. | TRBJ2-3 | . | TRBV6-5 | TGTGCCAGCAGTTACTCGGCTAGCACAGATACGCAGTATTTT | CASSYSASTDTQYF
. | TRBJ1-2 | TRBD1 | TRBV28 | TGTGCCAGCAGTTCCGGGGACAGGGAGTTCGATGGCTACACCTTC | CASSSGDREFDGYTF
. | TRBJ2-1 | . | TRBV28 | TGTGCCAGCAGTTTAAGCGACGGTGGGTCCTACAATGAGCAGTTCTTC | CASSLSDGGSYNEQFF
. | TRBJ2-2 | . | TRBV7-6 | TGTGCCAGCAGCTTACAGACGGGGGGCAACACCGGGGAGCTGTTTTTT | CASSLQTGGNTGELFF
. | TRBJ2-3 | TRBD1 | TRBV19 | TGTGCCAGTACCCTCGGGTTGGCAGGGGGCCTAAATACGCAGTATTTT | CASTLGLAGGLNTQYF
. | TRBJ1-2 | . | TRBV18 | TGTGCCAGCTCACCACTAGGTAGCTATGGCTACACCTTC | CASSPLGSYGYTF
. | TRBJ1-2 | TRBD1 | TRBV2 | TGTGCCAGCAGTGAATTTGACAGGGCCTATGGCTACACCTTC | CASSEFDRAYGYTF
once | TRBJ2-1 | TRBD2 | TRBV18 | TGTGCCAGCGCTCACGGGTCTAGCGGGTTCATCTACAATGAGCAGTTCTTC | CASAHGSSGFIYNEQFF
. | TRBJ1-1 | . | TRBV28 | TGTGCCAGCAGTTTACTCGATGTTACTGAAGCTTTCTTT | CASSLLDVTEAFF
. | TRBJ1-2 | . | TRBV11-3 | TGTGCCAGCAGCTTGGGGATTAACTATGGCTACACCTTC | CASSLGINYGYTF
. | TRBJ1-3 | . | TRBV2 | TGTGCCAGCAGATCAGGGGCTGACTCTGGAAACACCATATATTTT | CASRSGADSGNTIYF
. | TRBJ2-5 | . | TRBV2 | TGTGCCAGCAGTGAAGCCACAAGTCCGGTGGGAGAGACCCAGTACTTC | CASSEATSPVGETQYF
. | TRBJ1-2 | . | TRBV6-5 | TGTGCCAGCACCACTGGAGGCGCAATGGACTATGGCTACACCTTC | CASTTGGAMDYGYTF
few | TRBJ1-2 | . | TRBV2 | TGTGCCAGCAGTGTTGAGAGGACCGTTGAGGGCTACACCTTC | CASSVERTVEGYTF
. | TRBJ1-2 | TRBD1 | TRBV5-5 | TGTGCCAGCAGCTCCCTCGGGACAGGAGGCTACACCTTC | CASSSLGTGGYTF
. | TRBJ2-2 | TRBD2 | TRBV9 | TGTGCCAGCAGCGTAGGGACTAGAGGCACCGGGGAGCTGTTTTTT | CASSVGTRGTGELFF
. | TRBJ1-6 | . | TRBV5-6 | TGTGCCAGCAGCTTTAAGAGCTCCTATAATTCACCCCTCCACTTT | CASSFKSSYNSPLHF
. | TRBJ1-2 | . | TRBV10-1 | TGCGCCAGCAGTGATTCCCCGGGGAAAGGCTACACCTTC | CASSDSPGKGYTF
. | TRBJ1-6 | . | TRBV6-1 | TGTGCCAGCAGTGAGACCTTTCTGCGGAATTCACCCCTCCACTTT | CASSETFLRNSPLHF
. | TRBJ2-3 | . | TRBV28 | TGTGCCAGCAGTTCCCCTTGGGGCACAGATACGCAGTATTTT | CASSSPWGTDTQYF
. | TRBJ1-4 | . | TRBV18 | TGTGCCAGCACACAGGGTGTATCGGGAGAAAAACTGTTTTTT | CASTQGVSGEKLFF
. | TRBJ1-1 | . | TRBV7-6 | TGTGCCAGCAGCTTAAAGGCTCACACTGAAGCTTTCTTT | CASSLKAHTEAFF
. | TRBJ2-7 | TRBD2 | TRBV7-2 | TGTGCCAGCAGCTTAGGGACTAGCGGGAGGGGGGCCGAGCAGTACTTC | CASSLGTSGRGAEQYF
. | TRBJ2-1 | TRBD1 | TRBV6-5 | TGTGCCAGCAAACGGACAGGGGTCGATGAGCAGTTCTTC | CASKRTGVDEQFF
. | TRBJ1-1 | TRBD1 | TRBV6-5 | TGTGCCAGCAGATTGACAGGGGGGGCTGAAGCTTTCTTT | CASRLTGGAEAFF
. | TRBJ2-2 | . | TRBV5-1 | TGCGCCAGCAGCCCCCGAGACAGAATTAACACCGGGGAGCTGTTTTTT | CASSPRDRINTGELFF
. | TRBJ1-4 | . | TRBV6-5 | TGTGCCAGCAGTTACTCGATCACAGCCTATAATGAAAAACTGTTTTTT | CASSYSITAYNEKLFF